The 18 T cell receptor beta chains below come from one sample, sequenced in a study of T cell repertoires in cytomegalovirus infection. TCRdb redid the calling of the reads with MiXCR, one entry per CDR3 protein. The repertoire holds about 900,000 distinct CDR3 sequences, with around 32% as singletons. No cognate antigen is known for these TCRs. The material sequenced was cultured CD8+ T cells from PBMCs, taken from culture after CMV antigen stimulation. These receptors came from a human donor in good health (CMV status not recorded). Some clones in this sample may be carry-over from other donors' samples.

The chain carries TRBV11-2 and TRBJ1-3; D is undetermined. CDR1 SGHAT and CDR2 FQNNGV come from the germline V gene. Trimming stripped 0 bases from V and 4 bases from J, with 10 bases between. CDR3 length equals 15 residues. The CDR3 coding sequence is TGTGCCAGCAGCTTAGAGGCCGCTTCGGGAAACACCATATATTTT. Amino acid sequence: CASSLEAASGNTIYF.

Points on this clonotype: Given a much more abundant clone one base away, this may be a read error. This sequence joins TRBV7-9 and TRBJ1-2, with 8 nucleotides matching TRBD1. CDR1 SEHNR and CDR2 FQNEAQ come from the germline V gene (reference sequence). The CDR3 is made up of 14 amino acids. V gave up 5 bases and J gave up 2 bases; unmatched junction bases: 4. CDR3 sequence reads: CASSPGQENYGYTF. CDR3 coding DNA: TGTGCCAGCAGCCCGGGACAGGAAAACTATGGCTACACCTTC. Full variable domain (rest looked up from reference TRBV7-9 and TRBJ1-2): DTGVSQNPRHKITKRGQNVTFRCDPISEHNRLYWYRQTLGQGPEFLTYFQNEAQLEKSRLLSDRFSAERPKGSFSTLEIQRTEQGDSAMYLCASSPGQENYGYTFGSGTRLTVV.

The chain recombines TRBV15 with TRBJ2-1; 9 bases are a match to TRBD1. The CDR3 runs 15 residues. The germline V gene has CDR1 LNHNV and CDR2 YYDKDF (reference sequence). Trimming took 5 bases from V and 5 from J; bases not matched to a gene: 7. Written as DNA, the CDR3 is TGTGCCACCAGCTTGGGACAGGGAGTCGACAATGAGCAGTTCTTC. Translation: CATSLGQGVDNEQFF.

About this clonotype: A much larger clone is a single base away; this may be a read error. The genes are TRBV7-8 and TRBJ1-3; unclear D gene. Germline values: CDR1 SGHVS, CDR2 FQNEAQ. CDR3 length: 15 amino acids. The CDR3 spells CVSSLVLGPGNTIYF. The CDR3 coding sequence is TGTGTCAGCAGCTTAGTATTAGGGCCCGGAAACACCATATATTTT.

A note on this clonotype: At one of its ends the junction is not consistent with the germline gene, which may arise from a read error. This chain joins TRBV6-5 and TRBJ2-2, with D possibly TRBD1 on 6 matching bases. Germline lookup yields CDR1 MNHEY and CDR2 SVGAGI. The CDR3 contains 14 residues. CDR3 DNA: TGTGTCAGCACCCCCGGGACATGGGGCGGGGAGCTGTTTTTT. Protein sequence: CVSTPGTWGGELFF.

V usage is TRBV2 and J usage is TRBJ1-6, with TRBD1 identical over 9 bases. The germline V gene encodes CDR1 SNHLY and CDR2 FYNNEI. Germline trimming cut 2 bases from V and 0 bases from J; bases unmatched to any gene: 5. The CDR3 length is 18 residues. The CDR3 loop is CASSEKLTGGSYNSPLHF. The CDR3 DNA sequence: TGTGCCAGCAGTGAAAAATTGACAGGGGGCTCCTATAATTCACCCCTCCACTTT.

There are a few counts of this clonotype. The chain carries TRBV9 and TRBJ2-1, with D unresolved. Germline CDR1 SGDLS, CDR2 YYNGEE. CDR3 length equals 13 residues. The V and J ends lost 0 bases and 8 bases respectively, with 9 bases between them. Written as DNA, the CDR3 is TGTGCCAGCAGCGTAGGTGGGTACGATGAGCAGTTCTTC. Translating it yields CASSVGGYDEQFF.

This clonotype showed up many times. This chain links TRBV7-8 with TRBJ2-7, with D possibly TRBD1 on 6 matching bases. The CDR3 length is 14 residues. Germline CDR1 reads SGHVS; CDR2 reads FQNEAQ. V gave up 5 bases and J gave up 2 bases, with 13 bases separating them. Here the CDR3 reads CASSEWAGAYEQYV. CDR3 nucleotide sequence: TGTGCCAGCAGCGAATGGGCAGGGGCCTACGAGCAGTACGTC.

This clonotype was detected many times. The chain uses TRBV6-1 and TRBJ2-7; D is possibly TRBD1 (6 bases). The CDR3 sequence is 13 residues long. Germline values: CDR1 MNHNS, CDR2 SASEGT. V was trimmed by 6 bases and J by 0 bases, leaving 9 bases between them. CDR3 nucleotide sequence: TGTGCCAGCAGGACAGGTAGCTCCTACGAGCAGTACTTC. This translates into CASRTGSSYEQYF.

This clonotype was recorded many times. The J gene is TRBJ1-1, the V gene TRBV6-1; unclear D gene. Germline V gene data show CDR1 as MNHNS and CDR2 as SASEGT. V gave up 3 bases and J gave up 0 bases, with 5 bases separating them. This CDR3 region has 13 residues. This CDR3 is CASSDKMNTEAFF. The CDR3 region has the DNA TGTGCCAGCAGTGACAAAATGAACACTGAAGCTTTCTTT.

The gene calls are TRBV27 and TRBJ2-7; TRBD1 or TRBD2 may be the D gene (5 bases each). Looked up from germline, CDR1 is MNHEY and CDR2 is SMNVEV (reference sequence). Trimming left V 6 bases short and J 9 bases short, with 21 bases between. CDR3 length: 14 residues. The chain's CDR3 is CASSPGTVTQGQYF. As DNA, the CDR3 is TGTGCCAGCAGCCCCGGGACGGTCACCCAGGGGCAGTACTTC.

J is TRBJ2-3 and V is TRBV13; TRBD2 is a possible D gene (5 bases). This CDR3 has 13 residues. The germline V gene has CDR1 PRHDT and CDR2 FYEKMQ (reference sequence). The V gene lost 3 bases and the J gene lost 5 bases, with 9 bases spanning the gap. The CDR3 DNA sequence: TGTGCCAGCAGCTTTGGAGCGGAAGATACGCAGTATTTT. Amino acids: CASSFGAEDTQYF.

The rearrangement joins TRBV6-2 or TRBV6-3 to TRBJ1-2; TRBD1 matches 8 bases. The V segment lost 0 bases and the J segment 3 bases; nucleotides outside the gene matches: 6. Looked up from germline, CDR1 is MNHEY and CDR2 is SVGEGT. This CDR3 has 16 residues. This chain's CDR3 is CASSYSRATGDYGYTF. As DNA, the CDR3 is TGTGCCAGCAGTTACTCTAGGGCGACAGGGGACTATGGCTACACCTTC.

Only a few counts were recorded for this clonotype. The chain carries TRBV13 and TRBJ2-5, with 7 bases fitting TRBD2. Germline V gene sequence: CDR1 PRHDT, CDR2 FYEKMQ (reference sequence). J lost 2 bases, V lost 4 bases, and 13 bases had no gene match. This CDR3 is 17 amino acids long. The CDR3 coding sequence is TGTGCCAGCAGCTGGACACTTCGGGACTACCATCAAGAGACCCAGTACTTC. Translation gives CASSWTLRDYHQETQYF.

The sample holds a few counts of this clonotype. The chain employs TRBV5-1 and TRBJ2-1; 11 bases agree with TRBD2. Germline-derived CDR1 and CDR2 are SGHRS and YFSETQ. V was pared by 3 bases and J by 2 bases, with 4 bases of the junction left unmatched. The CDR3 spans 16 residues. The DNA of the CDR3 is TGCGCCAGCAGCTGGCTAGCGGGGGGTGCCTACAATGAGCAGTTCTTC. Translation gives CASSWLAGGAYNEQFF.

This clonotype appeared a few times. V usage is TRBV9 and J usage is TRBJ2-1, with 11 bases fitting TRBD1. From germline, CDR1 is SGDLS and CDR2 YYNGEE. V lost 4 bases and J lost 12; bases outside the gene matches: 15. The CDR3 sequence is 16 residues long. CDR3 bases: TGTGCCAGCAGCATATATTCCGGGACAGGGGGATCTTGGCAGTTCTTC. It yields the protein CASSIYSGTGGSWQFF.

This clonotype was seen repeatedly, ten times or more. CDR3: CASSYPSSGGGEDTQYF. Written as DNA, the CDR3 is TGTGCCAGCAGTTACCCGTCTAGCGGGGGAGGGGAAGATACGCAGTATTTT. The chain has TRBV6-5 and TRBJ2-3; 10 bases align to TRBD2. The CDR3 sequence is 17 residues long. CDR1 MNHEY and CDR2 SVGAGI come from the germline V gene. V gave up 2 bases and J gave up 5 bases; unmatched junction bases: 10.

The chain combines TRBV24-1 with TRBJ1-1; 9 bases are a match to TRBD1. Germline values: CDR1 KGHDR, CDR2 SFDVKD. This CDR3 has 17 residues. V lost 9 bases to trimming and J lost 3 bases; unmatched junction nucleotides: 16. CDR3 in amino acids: CATGDSPGTGTDTEAFF. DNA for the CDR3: TGTGCCACCGGGGACAGTCCCGGGACAGGGACGGACACTGAAGCTTTCTTT.